Given below is one T cell receptor (beta chain) in context. The repertoire was sequenced with immunoSEQ multiplex PCR; TCRdb's copy has only in-frame clones and lacks some. Found here are some 170,000 clones, over 80% of them singletons; the top ten hold about 7%. The sample belongs to a study of blood T cell repertoires in COVID-19. Study context: From T cells, B-cell-depleted T cells, or PBMCs came the material, which was cDNA or gDNA.

Specimen: peripheral blood. The TCR was taken from a woman aged 40 to 50 with COVID-19, enrolled during active disease.

CDR3: CASSPAGGSADTQYF. Written as DNA, the CDR3 is TGTGCCAGCAGCCCCGCCGGCGGGAGCGCAGATACGCAGTATTTT. This sequence joins TRBV7-9 and TRBJ2-3; the match to TRBD2 covers 7 bases. V trimming: 5 bases; J trimming: 4 bases; junction bases outside the gene matches: 9. This CDR3 spans 15 amino acids. Germline loops: CDR1 SEHNR, CDR2 FQNEAQ (reference sequence).